What follows describes a single T cell receptor beta chain. This specimen comes from a study of blood T cell repertoires in COVID-19. Study context: COVID-19 samples from acute and convalescent phases originated in the United States, Italy and Spain. PBMCs, B-cell-depleted T cells, or T cells were the source of the cDNA or gDNA that made up the material.

This CDR3 has 15 amino acids. The germline gives CDR1 MNHEY, CDR2 SVGAGI. Trimming removed 2 bases from V and 5 bases from J, with 12 bases in between. Per the original methods: Estimates of nucleated cell counts were drawn from the amplification of reference gene primers. The repertoire was sequenced with immunoSEQ multiplex PCR; TCRdb's copy has only in-frame clones and lacks some. The D gene and trimming were derived from the DNA, and the V and J assignments and clone size from that table. In the table there are 15,000 to 20,000 clones, approximately 81% of which are singletons. V gene TRBV6-5 combines with J gene TRBJ2-2; no definite D call. Sequencing was carried out using peripheral blood. The TCR originated in a human donor with active COVID-19. The donor label of this sample is uncertain. CDR3 residues: CASSYELPRTGELFF. The CDR3 DNA reads as TGTGCCAGCAGTTACGAATTACCGCGGACCGGGGAGCTGTTTTTT.